Below, one T cell receptor (beta chain) is given with its context. This sample is part of a study of control samples from healthy donors and cancer patients. The CDR3 spans 12 residues. V lost 7 bases to trimming and J lost 16 bases; unmatched junction nucleotides: 11. The protocol was immunoSEQ multiplex PCR, while the TCRdb copy is restricted to in-frame clones and leaves out a portion. This table holds fewer than 6,000 clones, approximately 85% found once. The chain links TRBV12-3 or TRBV12-4 to TRBJ2-1; the match to TRBD2 covers 9 bases. Sample: formalin-fixed, paraffin-embedded tissue. This clonotype was obtained from a female donor with lung cancer. CDR3 DNA: TGTGCCAGCAAGATATCAGCGGGAGGTTTATTCTTC. Its protein product is CASKISAGGLFF.